This section outlines one T cell receptor (beta chain) sequence together with its context. Naive CD8 cells were CD45RO-negative, positively selected for CCR7, excluding terminally differentiated effector memory CD45RA+ cells. CDR1 is LGHNA and CDR2 is YSLEER in the germline V gene. The J segment lost 5 bases and the V segment lost 0 bases, leaving 5 bases of the junction unmatched. This CDR3 has 17 amino acids. This sample is part of a study of shared clonotypes between healthy human individuals. Deep-level running was used for the assay. Assay: immunoSEQ multiplex PCR; the TCRdb copy retains only in-frame clones and omits some. Of fewer than 850,000 clones in the sample, 96% are singletons; the top ten hold less than 0.3%.

This chain links TRBV4-3 with TRBJ2-1; TRBD2 agrees at 12 bases. The source of this sequence is a man younger than 40 in good health. Material for sequencing was naive CD8+ T cells sorted from blood. This chain's CDR3 is CASSQDTSGRFDNEQFF. CDR3 DNA: TGCGCCAGCAGCCAAGATACTAGCGGGAGGTTCGACAATGAGCAGTTCTTC.